This T cell receptor beta chain was sequenced for a study of cytomegalovirus exposure and HLA in healthy donors. General study findings and limits: Diagnosis of cytomegalovirus status made by the classifier reportedly showed high specificity and sensitivity.

It was with 60 Vbeta and 13 Jbeta primers that the PCR ran. Profiling relied on immunoSEQ multiplex PCR, and the TCRdb table lists in-frame clones only, not all of them. The profile shows roughly 98,000 clones, 65% to 85% of them singletons. With 0 bases removed from V and 5 bases from J, the gap between germline ends came to 14 bases. The CDR3 sequence is 15 residues long. Germline V gives CDR1 GTSNPN, CDR2 SVGIG (reference sequence). On this clone itself: Its antigen is not known.

Material: PBMCs. This clonotype was sampled from a female donor in good health and CMV-seropositive. The rearrangement uses TRBV30 and TRBJ2-1; a weak D match, TRBD1 (6 bases). CDR3 nucleotide sequence: TGTGCCTGGAGTGTAAGCGGACAGCTACACAATGAGCAGTTCTTC. Translated: CAWSVSGQLHNEQFF.